This TCR beta chain derives from a study of metastatic and nonmetastatic thyroid tumors (dated by TCRdb to the early 2020s). Regarding the complete study: For patients with malignant and with benign thyroid disease, the researchers compared repertoires between peripheral blood samples and tumor or nodule tissue samples.

The receptor library was made with PCR. Reads for this sample came from an Illumina HiSeq 4000. High-throughput sequencing was used to profile the TCR beta-chain CDR3 region of each patient. The original pipeline was this. The researchers built a classifier to tell apart papillary thyroid cancer patients with distant metastasis, based on CDR3 differences among clinicopathological groups. Repertoire diversity was assessed with the Shannon index, and tumor-blood repertoire similarity with the Morisita-Horn index. The public reads were run again by TCRdb, first through fastp at Q25 and then through MiXCR, and only productive beta chains were kept. Here the V and J calls rest on TCRdb's processing, not on the authors' analysis. The sample table contains 20,000 to 30,000 clones; only one count was recorded for 13% of them. In total, the top ten clones hold 13% to 15% of the sample. This clone was recorded at least ten times. The antigen it binds to is not known. A much larger clone sits a single nucleotide away, making a read error possible. Other DNA sequences in the sample encode the same CDR3.

No patient had received any treatment before thyroid surgery. The study retrospectively analysed patient clinical samples collected from the early 2010s to the late 2010s using T-cell receptor beta sequencing. Overall study outcomes, separate from this receptor: In both blood and tumor samples, TCR beta diversity was reported to be significantly higher in malignant tumors than in benign nodules.

CDR1 and CDR2 (MDHEN, SYDVKM) derive from the germline V gene. V is pared back by 3 bases and J by 4 bases, with 6 bases lying between the germline termini. Inclusive of the bounding cysteine and phenylalanine, the CDR3 is 13 residues long. Only the CDR3 DNA is retained, 39 bases long and in frame from the first base. Sequenced input: blood. This sequence was found in a female donor with papillary thyroid cancer or a benign thyroid nodule (not recorded which). Some clones in this sample may be carry-over from other donors' samples. The chain is encoded by TRBV28 joined to TRBJ2-2; the D region possibly corresponds to TRBD2 (5 bases align). The DNA reads as follows: TGTGCCAGCAGTTTCCGGGGCACCGGGGAGCTGTTTTTT. This sequence encodes CASSFRGTGELFF.